The present T cell receptor (beta chain) was sequenced within a study of glioma-infiltrating T cells after dendritic cell vaccination. Patients had residual fresh-frozen tumor tissue and more than two years of survival data. Study conclusions and caveats: TCR clonality showed no direct relationship with survival.

Input was about 2 ug genomic DNA, or all available if less. Amplification used 60 V beta primers and 13 J beta primers. Sequencing was performed with immunoSEQ multiplex PCR; in TCRdb, only in-frame clones are kept and a portion is missing. This sample has around 58,000 clones, with roughly 80% found just once. In the case of this clone: Its antigen is unknown.

The CDR3 length is 14 residues. Germline CDR1 and CDR2: SNHLY and FYNNEI. This sequence was found in a human donor with glioblastoma. The chain has TRBV2 and TRBJ2-5; D is perhaps TRBD1 (5 bases). The J call is in doubt because the DNA end fits TRBJ2-7 better. Sequences were derived from blood, sampled before dendritic cell vaccination. CDR3 region: CASNRGPSTYEQYF. The CDR3 coding sequence is TGTGCCAGCAATAGGGGCCCCTCTACCTACGAGCAGTACTTC.